The T cell receptor beta chain under discussion was sequenced for a study of blood T cell repertoires in COVID-19. Sequencing used immunoSEQ multiplex PCR; TCRdb keeps in-frame clones, though not all of them. The sample yields about 170,000 clones, 80% to 95% seen once. The CDR3 spans 11 residues. Between the trimmed V and J ends, which lost 5 bases and 10 bases, there was a span of 12 bases. Germline-derived CDR1 and CDR2 are MDHEN and SYDVKM. This chain connects TRBV28 to TRBJ2-7; a weak D match, TRBD2 (6 bases). This clonotype originated in a man between 25 and 39 years old with COVID-19, enrolled during active disease. The material sequenced was peripheral blood. DNA for the CDR3: TGTGCCAGCAGTAGGACGGCGGGACAGTACTTC. Translation gives CASSRTAGQYF. Variable domain in full (rest from reference TRBV28 and TRBJ2-7): DVKVTQSSRYLVKRTGEKVFLECVQDMDHENMFWYRQDPGLGLRLIYFSYDVKMKEKGDIPEGYSVSREKKERFSLILESASTNQTSMYLCASSRTAGQYFGPGTRLTVT.